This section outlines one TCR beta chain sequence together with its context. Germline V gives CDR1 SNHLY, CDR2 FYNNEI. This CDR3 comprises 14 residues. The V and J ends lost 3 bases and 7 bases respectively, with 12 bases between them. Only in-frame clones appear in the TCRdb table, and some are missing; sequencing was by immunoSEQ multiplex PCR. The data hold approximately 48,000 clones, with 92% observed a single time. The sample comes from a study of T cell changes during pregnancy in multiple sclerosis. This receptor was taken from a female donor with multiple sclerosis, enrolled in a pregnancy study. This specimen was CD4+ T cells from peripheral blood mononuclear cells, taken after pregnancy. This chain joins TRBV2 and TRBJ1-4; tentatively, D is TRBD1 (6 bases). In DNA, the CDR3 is TGTGCCAGCAGTGAGAGGGGGGGATTTGAAAAACTGTTTTTT. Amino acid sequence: CASSERGGFEKLFF.